This record looks at one T cell receptor (beta chain) sequence and its context. The data were obtained in a study of patients and donors after allogeneic stem cell transplantation. From the RT-PCR reads, TCRdb called clonotypes with MiXCR, one entry per CDR3 protein. There are fewer than 200,000 distinct CDR3 sequences in the sample; over 25% occur only once, and approximately 3% lies in the top ten. This CDR3 is built from 14 residues. Germline V CDR1 and CDR2: MNHEY, SMNVEV (reference sequence). The ends lost 4 bases at V and 4 bases at J; junction bases unmatched: 5. The chain joins TRBV27 to TRBJ2-7; 9 bases align to TRBD2. This clonotype was sampled from a human donor who was either an allogeneic HSCT recipient or a stem cell or donor lymphocyte infusion donor (not recorded which). It is not recorded whose cells these are; they may come from a transplant donor. The sample taken for sequencing was blood, either unsorted or a sorted T cell fraction (not recorded which). The DNA for the CDR3 is TGTGCCAGCAGTTGGGGTAGCGGGAGTTACGAGCAGTACTTC. Residues: CASSWGSGSYEQYF.